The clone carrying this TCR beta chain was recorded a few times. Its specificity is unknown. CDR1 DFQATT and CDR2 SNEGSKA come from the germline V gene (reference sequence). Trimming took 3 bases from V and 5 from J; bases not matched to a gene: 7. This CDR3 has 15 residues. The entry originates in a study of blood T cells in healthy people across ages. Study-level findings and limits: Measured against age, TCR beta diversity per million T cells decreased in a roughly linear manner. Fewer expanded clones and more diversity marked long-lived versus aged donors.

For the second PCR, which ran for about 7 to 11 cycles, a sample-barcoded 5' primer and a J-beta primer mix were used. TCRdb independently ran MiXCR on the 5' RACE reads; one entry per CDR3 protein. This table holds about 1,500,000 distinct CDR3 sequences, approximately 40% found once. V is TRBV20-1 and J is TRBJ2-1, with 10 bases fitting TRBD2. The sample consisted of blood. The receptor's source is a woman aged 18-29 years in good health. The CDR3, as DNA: TGCAGTGCTAGCTTTCTAGCGGGAGCCAACAATGAGCAGTTCTTC. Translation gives CSASFLAGANNEQFF.